These T cell receptor beta chains were read from a single sample in a study of blood T cell repertoires in COVID-19. This table comes from immunoSEQ multiplex PCR, and its TCRdb copy is limited to in-frame clones, with some not included. The sample carries 250,000 to 400,000 clones, 90% recorded once. The sequencing sample was made of peripheral blood. The source of these receptors is a woman aged 30 to 39 with COVID-19, enrolled during active disease. CDR3s include the opening cysteine and the closing phenylalanine or tryptophan. The D gene is left open where the match is weak. Expanded clones get a size class; other rows say once, few or many, or leave the size out.

CDR3nt	CDR3aa	v_gene	j_gene	d_gene	abundance
TGTGCCAGCAGCCTAACACCGGGACAGGGAGACAATGAGCAGTTCTTC	CASSLTPGQGDNEQFF	TRBV28	TRBJ2-1	TRBD1	.
TGTGCCAGCAGGAAAGGGGGATCGGGCGAAAAACTGTTTTTT	CASRKGGSGEKLFF	TRBV6-6	TRBJ1-4	.	.
TGTGCCATCAGTGAATTGAGGACAGGGGCTCTCGAGCAGTACTTC	CAISELRTGALEQYF	TRBV10-3	TRBJ2-7	TRBD1	.
TGTGCCAGTAGTCCTCGGACTAGCGGGCTCCAAGAGACCCAGTACTTC	CASSPRTSGLQETQYF	TRBV19	TRBJ2-5	TRBD2	.
TGTGCCAGCAGCGTAGACAGGGCCTACGGTTATGGCTACACCTTC	CASSVDRAYGYGYTF	TRBV2	TRBJ1-2	TRBD1	.
TGCGCCAGCAGCCGGCAGACAGGGCAATACGAGCAGTACTTC	CASSRQTGQYEQYF	TRBV5-1	TRBJ2-7	TRBD1	.
TGTGCCAGCAGCCCCCAGACGACAGGGACTGGAAACACCATATATTTT	CASSPQTTGTGNTIYF	TRBV7-2	TRBJ1-3	TRBD1	.
TGTGCCTGGAGTGGGACAGGACAAAATCAGCCCCAGCATTTT	CAWSGTGQNQPQHF	TRBV30	TRBJ1-5	TRBD1	.
TGTGCCAGCAGCTTGGTCGGGACAGGGGGCGTTGGGGCCAACGTCCTGACTTTC	CASSLVGTGGVGANVLTF	TRBV7-2	TRBJ2-6	TRBD1	once
TGTGCCAGCAGCTGGGGACAGGGTTCGGTGGGCGGCTACACCTTC	CASSWGQGSVGGYTF	TRBV5-8	TRBJ1-2	TRBD1	.
TGTGCCAGCAGCACCCAAACAGGTTACTCTGGGGCCAACGTCCTGACTTTC	CASSTQTGYSGANVLTF	TRBV5-5	TRBJ2-6	.	.
TGTGCCAGTACTCCCGAGCTACAGGGGGCTGAAGCTTTCTTT	CASTPELQGAEAFF	TRBV19	TRBJ1-1	TRBD1	.
TGTGCCGGGACTATCGGGACAGGGTACTATGGCTACACCTTC	CAGTIGTGYYGYTF	TRBV6-5	TRBJ1-2	TRBD1	.
TGTGCCAGCAGGAGAGGGACAGTGAACACTGAAGCTTTCTTT	CASRRGTVNTEAFF	TRBV25-1	TRBJ1-1	TRBD1	.
TGTGCCAGCAGAGGACTAGCCGCAGATACGCAGTATTTT	CASRGLAADTQYF	TRBV2	TRBJ2-3	TRBD2	.
TGTGCCAGCAGCTTCCTAGGAAGCTCTTACAATGAGCAGTTCTTC	CASSFLGSSYNEQFF	TRBV7-2	TRBJ2-1	.	once
TGTGCCAGCTCACCGGGACAGCAACTTGAAGCTTTCTTT	CASSPGQQLEAFF	TRBV18	TRBJ1-1	TRBD1	.
TGTGCCACCAGCAGAGATCGAAGGGAGGGCTATGGCTACACCTTC	CATSRDRREGYGYTF	TRBV15	TRBJ1-2	.	.
TGTGCCAGCAGCCTCCCTAGCGGGCAAGAGACCCAGTACTTC	CASSLPSGQETQYF	TRBV5-4	TRBJ2-5	TRBD2	.
TGTGCCAGCAGCTTGAAGGGACAGGGGCTAGAGACCCAGTACTTC	CASSLKGQGLETQYF	TRBV5-4	TRBJ2-5	TRBD1	.
TGCGCCAGCCAAAGGGGGCTTATAGGTTCGGGCACTGAAGCTTTCTTT	CASQRGLIGSGTEAFF	TRBV10-2	TRBJ1-1	TRBD1	.
TGCGCCAGCAGCTTGGGGGACAGGGAGGGTCAGCCCCAGCATTTT	CASSLGDREGQPQHF	TRBV5-1	TRBJ1-5	TRBD1	.
TGTGCCAGTAGTATCTTTCTGAGGGATACGCAGTATTTT	CASSIFLRDTQYF	TRBV19	TRBJ2-3	.	.
TGTGCCAGCAGCAAAATACAAGATGACCCGGCTAGCGAAAACTACGAGCAGTACTTC	CASSKIQDDPASENYEQYF	TRBV21-1	TRBJ2-7	.	.
TGTGCCAGCAGCGTAGGAGGACCCCTCGGGGCAGGGGGCCTTTCAAACACTGAAGCTTTCTTT	CASSVGGPLGAGGLSNTEAFF	TRBV9	TRBJ1-1	TRBD1	.
TGTGCCAGCTCCGCGACCGGGTCTAGCAATCAGCCCCAGCATTTT	CASSATGSSNQPQHF	TRBV18	TRBJ1-5	.	.
TGCGCCAGCAGCTTTGAAGGGGGCAGTCAGCCCCAGCATTTT	CASSFEGGSQPQHF	TRBV5-1	TRBJ1-5	TRBD1	.
TGTGCCAGCAGCTGGGACAGGGTGGGAGAGACCCAGTACTTC	CASSWDRVGETQYF	TRBV5-6	TRBJ2-5	TRBD1	.
TGTGCCAGCAGCTCGGGACTAGCGACCGAGCAGTACTTC	CASSSGLATEQYF	TRBV5-4	TRBJ2-7	TRBD2	.
TGTGCCATCACCAACAGTCAGGGGACTGAAGCTTTCTTT	CAITNSQGTEAFF	TRBV10-3	TRBJ1-1	.	.
TGTGCCAGCAGCTTAGGGGACAGGGGTTACGAGCAGTACTTC	CASSLGDRGYEQYF	TRBV7-9	TRBJ2-7	TRBD1	.
TGTGCCAGCAGCTTGGATAGGACATCAGACTATGGCTACACCTTC	CASSLDRTSDYGYTF	TRBV5-4	TRBJ1-2	.	.
TGTGCCACCTTGGACAGCTCTGGGGCCAACGTCCTGACTTTC	CATLDSSGANVLTF	TRBV19	TRBJ2-6	.	.
TGTGCCAGCAGCCTCACGGTGAACACTGAAGCTTTCTTT	CASSLTVNTEAFF	TRBV7-9	TRBJ1-1	.	.
TGCGCCAGCAGTCCGAAGAAAAAGCCGATTCAGCCCCAGCATTTT	CASSPKKKPIQPQHF	TRBV23-1	TRBJ1-5	.	.
TGTGCCATCAGTCCTAGCGGGAGGGATTACAATGAGCAGTTCTTC	CAISPSGRDYNEQFF	TRBV10-3	TRBJ2-1	TRBD2	.
TGTGCCAGCAGCGTAGATGGACAGGGTACTGCTGAAGCTTTCTTT	CASSVDGQGTAEAFF	TRBV9	TRBJ1-1	TRBD1	.
TGTGCCAGCAGTTTCAGCGGAGATCAGCCCCAGCATTTT	CASSFSGDQPQHF	TRBV27	TRBJ1-5	.	.
TGTGCCAGCAGATTGCAGGGGGAGGACACTGAAGCTTTCTTT	CASRLQGEDTEAFF	TRBV5-4	TRBJ1-1	TRBD1	.
TGTGCCTGGAGAAGGGGGGGGGCGTTATACGAGCAGTACTTC	CAWRRGGALYEQYF	TRBV30	TRBJ2-7	.	.
TGTGCCAGCAGCTTAGATCGTACGGGGGAGACCCAGTACTTC	CASSLDRTGETQYF	TRBV11-2	TRBJ2-5	.	.
TGTGCCATCAGTAACCTAGCGGGGACATACAATGAGCAGTTCTTC	CAISNLAGTYNEQFF	TRBV10-3	TRBJ2-1	TRBD2	.
TGCGCCAGCAGGAGCAGGACCGGGACTAGCGGGAGGATCACAGATACGCAGTATTTT	CASRSRTGTSGRITDTQYF	TRBV4-1	TRBJ2-3	TRBD2	.
TGTGCCAGCAGTGAACCCCGGGTATCCGTGAATGAGCAGTTCTTC	CASSEPRVSVNEQFF	TRBV25-1	TRBJ2-1	.	.
TGTGCCAGCAGTCAAGCCGGAGACCCTGAAGCTTTCTTT	CASSQAGDPEAFF	TRBV2	TRBJ1-1	.	.
TGTGCCAGCAGTTTCCGGGGACTAGCGGGAGCTACAGATACGCAGTATTTT	CASSFRGLAGATDTQYF	TRBV27	TRBJ2-3	TRBD2	.
TGTGCCAGCAGCCAAACCGGGACAGGGGCCCACGAGCAGTACTTC	CASSQTGTGAHEQYF	TRBV7-9	TRBJ2-7	TRBD1	.
TGCGCCAGCAGCCAAGTGAACTTGATCAGCACAGATACGCAGTATTTT	CASSQVNLISTDTQYF	TRBV4-1	TRBJ2-3	.	once